This record concerns one T cell receptor (beta chain) sequence. Its cognate antigen is unknown. This record comes from a study of T cell repertoires in cytomegalovirus infection. As for the study in general: Indicated by public TCR beta signatures were CMV infection and matching HLA type.

TCRdb reprocessed the reads with MiXCR, giving one entry per CDR3 protein. The table lists 120,000 to 150,000 distinct CDR3 sequences, 5% to 6.5% of them singletons. Overall study results and limits: The study identified carriers of CMV plus the relevant HLA from cumulative public TCR beta family frequency. HLA-C-restricted, CMV-specific TCR beta clonotypes were dominant ex vivo.

This CDR3 has 15 amino acids. Trimming cost V 6 bases and J 7 bases; bases outside gene matches: 13. Germline loops: CDR1 MNHNS, CDR2 SASEGT. The rearrangement uses TRBV6-1 and TRBJ1-2; TRBD1 matches at 8 bases. The sequence was collected from a human donor in good health (CMV status not recorded). Some clones in this sample may be carry-over from other donors' samples. The specimen sequenced was PBMCs. CDR3: CASRTGQGQTGGYTF. CDR3 DNA: TGTGCCAGCAGGACCGGACAGGGCCAGACAGGTGGCTACACCTTC.